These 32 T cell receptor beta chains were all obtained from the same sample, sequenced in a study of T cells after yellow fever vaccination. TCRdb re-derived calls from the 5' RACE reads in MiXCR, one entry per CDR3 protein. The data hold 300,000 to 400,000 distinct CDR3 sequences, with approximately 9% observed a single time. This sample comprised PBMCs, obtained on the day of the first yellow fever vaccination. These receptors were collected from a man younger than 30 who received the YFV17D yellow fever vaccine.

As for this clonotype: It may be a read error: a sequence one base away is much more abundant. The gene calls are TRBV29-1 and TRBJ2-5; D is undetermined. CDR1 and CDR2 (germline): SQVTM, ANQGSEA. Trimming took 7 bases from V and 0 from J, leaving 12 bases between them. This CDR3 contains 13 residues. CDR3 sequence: CSAPDQNQETQYF. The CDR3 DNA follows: TGCAGCGCTCCGGACCAGAACCAAGAGACCCAGTACTTC.

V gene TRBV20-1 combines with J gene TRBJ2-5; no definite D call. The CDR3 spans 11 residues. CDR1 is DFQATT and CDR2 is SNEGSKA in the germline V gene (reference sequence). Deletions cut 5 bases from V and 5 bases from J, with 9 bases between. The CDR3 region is CSARIGETQYF. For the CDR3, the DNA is TGCAGTGCTCGGATTGGGGAGACCCAGTACTTC.

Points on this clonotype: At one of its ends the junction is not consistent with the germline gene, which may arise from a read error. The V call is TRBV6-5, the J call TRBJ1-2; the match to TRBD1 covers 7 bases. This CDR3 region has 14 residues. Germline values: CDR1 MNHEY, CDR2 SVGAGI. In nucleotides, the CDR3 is TGTGCCAGCAGCTACTTTGGGACAGCTTATGGCTACACCTTC. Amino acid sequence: CASSYFGTAYGYTF.

The CDR3 DNA reads as TGTGCCAGCAGCTCGTCCCTATTGGCGGGGGGGATCAATGAGCAGTTCTTC. Its translation: CASSSSLLAGGINEQFF. The chain couples TRBV7-2 to TRBJ2-1, with 9 bases that match TRBD2. Germline V CDR1 and CDR2: SGHTA, FQGNSA. J was trimmed by 6 bases and V by 4 bases; bases with no gene match: 13. The CDR3 loop spans 17 amino acids.

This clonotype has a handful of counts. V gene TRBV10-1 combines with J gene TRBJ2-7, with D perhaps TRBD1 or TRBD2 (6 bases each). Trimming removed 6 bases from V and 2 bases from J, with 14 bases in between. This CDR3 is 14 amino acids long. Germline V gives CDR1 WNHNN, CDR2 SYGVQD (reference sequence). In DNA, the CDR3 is TGCGCCAGCAGCGCCGCGGGACACCCCTACGAGCAGTACTTC. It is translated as CASSAAGHPYEQYF.

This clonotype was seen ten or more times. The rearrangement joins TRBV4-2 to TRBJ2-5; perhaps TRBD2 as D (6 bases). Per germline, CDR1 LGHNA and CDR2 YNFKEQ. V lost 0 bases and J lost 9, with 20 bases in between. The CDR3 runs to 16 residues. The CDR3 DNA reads TGTGCCAGCAGCCAAGAGGCGAGACTAGAGAGAGGGGCCCAGTACTTC. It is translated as CASSQEARLERGAQYF.

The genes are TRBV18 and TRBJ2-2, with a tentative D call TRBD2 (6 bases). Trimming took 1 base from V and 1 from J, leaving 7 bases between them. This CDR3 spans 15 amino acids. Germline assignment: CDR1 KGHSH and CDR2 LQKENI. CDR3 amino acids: CASSPLRGNTGELFF. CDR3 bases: TGTGCCAGCTCACCACTGCGGGGGAACACCGGGGAGCTGTTTTTT.

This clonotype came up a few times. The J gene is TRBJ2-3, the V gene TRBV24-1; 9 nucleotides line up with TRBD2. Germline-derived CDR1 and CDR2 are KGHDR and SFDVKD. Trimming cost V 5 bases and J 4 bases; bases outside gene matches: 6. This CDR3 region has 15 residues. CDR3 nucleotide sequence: TGTGCCACCAGTGGCGGGGGGGCCTCGGCAGATACGCAGTATTTT. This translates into CATSGGGASADTQYF.

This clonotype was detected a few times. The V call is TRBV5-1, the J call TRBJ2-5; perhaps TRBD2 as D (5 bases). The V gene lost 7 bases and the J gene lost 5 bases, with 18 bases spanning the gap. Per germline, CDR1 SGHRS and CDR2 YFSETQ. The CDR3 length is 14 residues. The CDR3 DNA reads TGCGCCAGCCGGGTGACTAACCCCCGGGAGACCCAGTACTTC. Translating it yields CASRVTNPRETQYF.

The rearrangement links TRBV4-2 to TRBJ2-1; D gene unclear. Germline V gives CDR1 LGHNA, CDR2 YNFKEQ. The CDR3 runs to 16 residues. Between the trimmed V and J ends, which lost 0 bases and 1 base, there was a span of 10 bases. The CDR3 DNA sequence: TGTGCCAGCAGCCAAGATCCCCAGAGGTCCTACAATGAGCAGTTCTTC. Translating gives CASSQDPQRSYNEQFF.

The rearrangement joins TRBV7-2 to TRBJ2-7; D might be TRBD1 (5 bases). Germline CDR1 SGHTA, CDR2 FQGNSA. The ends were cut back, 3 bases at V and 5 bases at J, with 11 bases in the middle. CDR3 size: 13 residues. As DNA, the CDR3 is TGTGCCAGCAGCTTGGACAAGTACGACGAGCAGTACGTC. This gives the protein CASSLDKYDEQYV.

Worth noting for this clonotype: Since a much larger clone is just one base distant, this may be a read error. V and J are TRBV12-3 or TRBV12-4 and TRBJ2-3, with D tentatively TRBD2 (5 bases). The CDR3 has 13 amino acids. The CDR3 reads CVSSFEGTDTQYF. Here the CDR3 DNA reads TGTGTCAGCAGTTTTGAGGGTACAGATACGCAGTATTTT.

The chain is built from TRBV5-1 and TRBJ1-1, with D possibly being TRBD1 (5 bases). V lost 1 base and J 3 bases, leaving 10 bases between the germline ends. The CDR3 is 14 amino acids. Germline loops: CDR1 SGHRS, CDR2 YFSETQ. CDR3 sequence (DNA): TGCGCCAGCAGCTTGTGGTGGGGGGACACTGAAGCTTTCTTT. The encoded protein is CASSLWWGDTEAFF.

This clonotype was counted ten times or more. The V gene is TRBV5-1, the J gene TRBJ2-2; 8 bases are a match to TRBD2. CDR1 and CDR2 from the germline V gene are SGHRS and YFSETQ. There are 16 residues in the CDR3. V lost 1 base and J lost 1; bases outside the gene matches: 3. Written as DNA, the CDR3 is TGCGCCAGCAGCTTGAGCCTAGCGGGGAACACCGGGGAGCTGTTTTTT. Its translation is CASSLSLAGNTGELFF.

CDR3 in amino acids: CASSASTFYGYTF. CDR3 bases: TGTGCCAGCAGCGCGTCCACGTTCTATGGCTACACCTTC. J is TRBJ1-2 and V is TRBV12-3 or TRBV12-4; D is uncertain. The V gene lost 6 bases and the J gene lost 4 bases, with 12 bases spanning the gap. The CDR3 has 13 residues.

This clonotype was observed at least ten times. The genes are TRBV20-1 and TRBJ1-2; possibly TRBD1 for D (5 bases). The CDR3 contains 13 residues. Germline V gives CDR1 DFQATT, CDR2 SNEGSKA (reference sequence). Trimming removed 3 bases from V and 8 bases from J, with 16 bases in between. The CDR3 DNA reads TGCAGTGCTAGCAGCGGGACGTCGGGGGGCTACACCTTC. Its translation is CSASSGTSGGYTF.

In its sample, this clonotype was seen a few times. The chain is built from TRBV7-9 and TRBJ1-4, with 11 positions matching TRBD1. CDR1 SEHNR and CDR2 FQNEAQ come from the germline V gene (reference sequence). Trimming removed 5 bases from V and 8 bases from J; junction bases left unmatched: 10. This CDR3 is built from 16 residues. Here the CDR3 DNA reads TGTGCCAGCAGCCTGAGGACAGGGGGCATTGGCGAAAAACTGTTTTTT. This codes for CASSLRTGGIGEKLFF.

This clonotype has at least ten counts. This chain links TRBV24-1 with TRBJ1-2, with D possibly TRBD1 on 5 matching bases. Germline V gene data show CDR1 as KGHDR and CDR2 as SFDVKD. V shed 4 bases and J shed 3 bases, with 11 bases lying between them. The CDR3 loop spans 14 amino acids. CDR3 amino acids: CATSESGTDYGYTF. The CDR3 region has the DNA TGTGCCACCAGTGAATCCGGGACCGACTATGGCTACACCTTC.

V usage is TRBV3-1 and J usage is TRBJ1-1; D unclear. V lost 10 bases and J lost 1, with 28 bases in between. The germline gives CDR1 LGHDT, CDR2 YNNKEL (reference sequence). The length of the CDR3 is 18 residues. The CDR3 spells CATCQDFKGFPPNTEAFF. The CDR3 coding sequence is TGTGCCACCTGCCAAGATTTCAAGGGCTTCCCCCCGAACACTGAAGCTTTCTTT.

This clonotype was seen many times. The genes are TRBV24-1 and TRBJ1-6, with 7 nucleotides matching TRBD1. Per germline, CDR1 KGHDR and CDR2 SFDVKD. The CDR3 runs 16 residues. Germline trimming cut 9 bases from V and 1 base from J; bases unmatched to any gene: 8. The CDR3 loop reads CATLRQGGSYNSPLHF. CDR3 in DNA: TGTGCCACCCTTCGACAGGGAGGGTCCTATAATTCACCCCTCCACTTT.

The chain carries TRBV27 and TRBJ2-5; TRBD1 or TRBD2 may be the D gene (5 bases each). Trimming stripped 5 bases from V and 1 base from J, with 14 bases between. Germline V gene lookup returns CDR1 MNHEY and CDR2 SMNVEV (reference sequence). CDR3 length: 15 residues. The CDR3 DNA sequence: TGTGCCAGCAGTCCAAGAGACGGGACCCAAGAGACCCAGTACTTC. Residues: CASSPRDGTQETQYF.

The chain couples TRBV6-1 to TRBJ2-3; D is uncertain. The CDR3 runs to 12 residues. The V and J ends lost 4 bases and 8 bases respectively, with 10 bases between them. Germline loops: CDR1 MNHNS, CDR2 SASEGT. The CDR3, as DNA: TGTGCCAGCAGTGCGAGCCTAGTTACGCAGTATTTT. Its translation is CASSASLVTQYF.

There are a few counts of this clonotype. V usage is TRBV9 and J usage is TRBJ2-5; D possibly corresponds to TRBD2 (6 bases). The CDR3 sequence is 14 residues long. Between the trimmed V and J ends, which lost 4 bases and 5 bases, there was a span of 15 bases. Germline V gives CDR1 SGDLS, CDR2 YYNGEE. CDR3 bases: TGTGCCAGCAGCTCCTCCGGGGCGGGGGAGACCCAGTACTTC. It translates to CASSSSGAGETQYF.

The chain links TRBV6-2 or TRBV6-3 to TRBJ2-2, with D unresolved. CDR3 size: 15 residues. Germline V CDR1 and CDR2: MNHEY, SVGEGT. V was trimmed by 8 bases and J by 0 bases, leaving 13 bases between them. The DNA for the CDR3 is TGTGCCAGCCGAAAGACCTTTGCGAACACCGGGGAGCTGTTTTTT. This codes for CASRKTFANTGELFF.

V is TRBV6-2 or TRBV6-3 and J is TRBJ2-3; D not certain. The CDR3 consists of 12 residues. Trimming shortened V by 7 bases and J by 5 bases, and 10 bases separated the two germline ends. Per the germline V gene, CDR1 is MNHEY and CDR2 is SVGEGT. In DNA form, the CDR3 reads TGTGCCAGCAAGGGTTACGAAGATACGCAGTATTTT. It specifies CASKGYEDTQYF.

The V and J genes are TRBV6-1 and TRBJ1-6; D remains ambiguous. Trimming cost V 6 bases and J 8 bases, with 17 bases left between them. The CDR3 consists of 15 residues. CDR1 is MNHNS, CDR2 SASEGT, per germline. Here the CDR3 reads CASSITTGGHSPLHF. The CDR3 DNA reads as TGTGCCAGCAGCATCACAACCGGTGGGCATTCACCCCTCCACTTT.

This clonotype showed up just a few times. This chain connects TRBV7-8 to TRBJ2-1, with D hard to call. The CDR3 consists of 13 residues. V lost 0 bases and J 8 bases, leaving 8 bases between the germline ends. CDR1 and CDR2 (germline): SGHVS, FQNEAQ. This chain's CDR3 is CASSLAASYEQFF. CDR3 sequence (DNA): TGTGCCAGCAGCTTAGCGGCTTCCTATGAGCAGTTCTTC.

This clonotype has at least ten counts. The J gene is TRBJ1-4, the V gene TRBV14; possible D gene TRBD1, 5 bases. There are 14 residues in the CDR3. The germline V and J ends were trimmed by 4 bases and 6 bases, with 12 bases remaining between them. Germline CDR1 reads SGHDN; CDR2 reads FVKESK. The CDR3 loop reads CASSRQLTDEKLFF. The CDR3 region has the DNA TGTGCCAGCAGCCGACAGCTGACCGATGAAAAACTGTTTTTT.

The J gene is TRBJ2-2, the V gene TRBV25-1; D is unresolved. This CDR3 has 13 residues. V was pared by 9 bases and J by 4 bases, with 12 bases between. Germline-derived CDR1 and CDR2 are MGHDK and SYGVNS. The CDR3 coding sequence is TGTGCCAGGAGCTCCGGCCTCACCGGGGAGCTGTTTTTT. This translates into CARSSGLTGELFF.

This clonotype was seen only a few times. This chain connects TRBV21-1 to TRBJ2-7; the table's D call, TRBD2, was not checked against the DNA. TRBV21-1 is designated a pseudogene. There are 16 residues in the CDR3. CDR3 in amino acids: CASTTVERDFSYEQYV. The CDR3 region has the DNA TGTGCCAGCACAACAGTAGAACGGGACTTTTCCTACGAGCAGTACGTC.

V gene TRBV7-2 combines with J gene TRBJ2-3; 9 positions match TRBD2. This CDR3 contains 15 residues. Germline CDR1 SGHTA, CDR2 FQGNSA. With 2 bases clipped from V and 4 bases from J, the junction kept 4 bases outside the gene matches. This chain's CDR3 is CASSLWRGGPDTQYF. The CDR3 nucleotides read TGTGCCAGCAGCTTATGGCGGGGGGGCCCAGATACGCAGTATTTT.

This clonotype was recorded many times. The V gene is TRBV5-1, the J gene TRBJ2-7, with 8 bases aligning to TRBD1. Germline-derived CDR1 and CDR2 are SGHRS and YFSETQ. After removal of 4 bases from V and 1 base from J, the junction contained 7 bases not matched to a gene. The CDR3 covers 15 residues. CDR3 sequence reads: CASSTRTGRSYEQYF. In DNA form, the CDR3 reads TGCGCCAGCAGCACCAGGACAGGGCGATCCTACGAGCAGTACTTC.